The rows below give T cell receptor beta chains drawn from one sample of a study of human thymus T cells. TCRdb's copy holds only in-frame clones and misses some; the assay was immunoSEQ multiplex PCR. Among about 46,000 clones, approximately 95% were seen once, and the ten largest hold 0.15% to 0.2%. Sequencing used blood. The receptors here all came from a girl under two years old with a congenital heart defect but otherwise immunologically healthy. Each CDR3 is given with its conserved first and last residue. D genes are given only for firm matches. Expanded clones get a size class; other rows say once, few or many, or leave the size out.

clone size,J gene,D gene,V gene,CDR3 protein,CDR3 DNA
NA,TRBJ2-1,NA,TRBV7-3,CASSLGHYNEQFF,TGTGCCAGCAGCTTGGGACACTACAATGAGCAGTTCTTC
NA,TRBJ2-1,NA,TRBV2,CASSESSYEQFF,TGTGCCAGCAGTGAATCGTCGTACGAGCAGTTCTTC
NA,TRBJ2-5,NA,TRBV2,CARGGRGETQYF,TGTGCCAGGGGGGGACGGGGTGAGACCCAGTACTTC
NA,TRBJ1-1,TRBD1,TRBV28,CASSSQRQGGPEAFF,TGTGCCAGCAGTTCTCAGAGACAGGGCGGTCCTGAAGCTTTCTTT
NA,TRBJ2-1,NA,TRBV21-1,CASSKALWGSSGSSNEQFF,TGTGCCAGCAGCAAAGCGCTTTGGGGATCTAGCGGGAGCTCGAATGAGCAGTTCTTC
NA,TRBJ1-4,NA,TRBV7-9,CASSFSAGNEKLFF,TGTGCCAGCAGCTTTTCCGCGGGAAATGAAAAACTGTTTTTT
NA,TRBJ2-5,NA,TRBV4-1,CASSQDWAGLQETQYF,TGCGCCAGCAGCCAAGATTGGGCAGGGCTACAAGAGACCCAGTACTTC
few,TRBJ2-5,NA,TRBV2,CASSSTGSWEETQYF,TGTGCCAGCAGTTCCACCGGGAGCTGGGAAGAGACCCAGTACTTC
NA,TRBJ2-5,NA,TRBV6-7,CASSYLVIETQYF,TGTGCCAGCAGTTACCTAGTTATAGAGACCCAGTACTTC
NA,TRBJ1-2,NA,TRBV5-6,CASSLLRVGSYGYTF,TGTGCCAGCAGCTTGTTACGGGTAGGGTCATATGGCTACACCTTC
NA,TRBJ2-7,NA,TRBV7-2,CASSLGELSYEQYF,TGTGCCAGCAGCTTGGGTGAACTATCCTACGAGCAGTACTTC
NA,TRBJ2-5,NA,TRBV5-4,CASSRSQETQYF,TGTGCCAGCAGCCGAAGCCAAGAGACCCAGTACTTC
NA,TRBJ2-3,TRBD2,TRBV7-2,CASKLGLASDTQYF,TGTGCCAGCAAATTAGGACTAGCATCCGATACGCAGTATTTT
NA,TRBJ2-3,TRBD2,TRBV7-9,CASSPGGVLPFPNTDTQYF,TGTGCCAGCAGCCCCGGGGGGGTTTTGCCCTTCCCGAACACAGATACGCAGTATTTT
NA,TRBJ2-3,NA,TRBV5-1,CASSLGDFASTDTQYF,TGCGCCAGCAGCTTGGGCGACTTCGCTAGCACAGATACGCAGTATTTT
NA,TRBJ1-1,TRBD1,TRBV5-4,CASSFRQGLNTEAFF,TGTGCCAGCAGCTTCAGACAGGGTTTGAACACTGAAGCTTTCTTT
NA,TRBJ1-4,TRBD1,TRBV11-2,CASSAYRGNNEKLFF,TGTGCCAGCAGCGCCTACAGGGGTAACAATGAAAAACTGTTTTTT
NA,TRBJ2-1,NA,TRBV5-6,CASSLLSREQFF,TGTGCCAGCAGCTTACTATCGCGCGAGCAGTTCTTC
NA,TRBJ1-2,NA,TRBV29-1,CSVDLYGYTF,TGCAGCGTCGATCTCTATGGCTACACCTTC
once,TRBJ2-2,TRBD2,TRBV2,CASRPRGGRTGELFF,TGTGCCAGCAGGCCGCGGGGCGGGAGAACCGGGGAGCTGTTTTTT
NA,TRBJ1-2,TRBD1,TRBV28,CASSPWTGEDGYTF,TGTGCCAGCAGTCCCTGGACAGGGGAGGATGGCTACACCTTC
NA,TRBJ2-3,NA,TRBV7-2,CASSLEAGRTDTQYF,TGTGCCAGCAGCTTAGAGGCGGGGCGCACAGATACGCAGTATTTT
NA,TRBJ2-1,NA,TRBV29-1,CSVFYYNEQFF,TGCAGCGTTTTTTACTACAATGAGCAGTTCTTC
NA,TRBJ2-3,TRBD2,TRBV15,CATSREQTSVADTQYF,TGTGCCACCAGCAGAGAACAGACTAGCGTGGCAGATACGCAGTATTTT
NA,TRBJ1-6,TRBD1,TRBV6-5,CASSLDRGRVSPLHF,TGTGCCAGCAGTCTCGACAGGGGGCGCGTTTCACCCCTCCACTTT
NA,TRBJ1-1,NA,TRBV7-9,CASSFLSQEAFF,TGTGCCAGCAGCTTTCTCAGTCAGGAGGCTTTCTTT
NA,TRBJ2-1,TRBD1,TRBV5-6,CASSLGTGPYNEQFF,TGTGCCAGCAGCCTGGGGACAGGGCCGTACAATGAGCAGTTCTTC
NA,TRBJ2-1,NA,TRBV6-5,CASSRDYYEQFF,TGTGCCAGCAGTCGCGACTACTATGAGCAGTTCTTC
NA,TRBJ2-4,TRBD1,TRBV10-1,CASRDRAKNIQYF,TGCGCCAGCAGGGACAGGGCCAAAAACATTCAGTACTTC
once,TRBJ1-1,NA,TRBV18,CASSPVMNTEAFF,TGTGCCAGCTCACCCGTGATGAACACTGAAGCTTTCTTT
NA,TRBJ2-7,NA,TRBV28,CASSFRVSSYEQYF,TGTGCCAGCAGTTTCCGGGTAAGCTCCTACGAGCAGTACTTC
NA,TRBJ1-2,NA,TRBV6-5,CASSMDSYGYTF,TGTGCCAGCAGTATGGACAGCTATGGCTACACCTTC
once,TRBJ2-7,NA,TRBV19,CASRRGEADSYEQYF,TGTGCCAGTAGGAGGGGGGAAGCCGACTCCTACGAGCAGTACTTC
NA,TRBJ2-7,NA,TRBV7-2,CASSLASDLTYEQYF,TGTGCCAGCAGCTTAGCGTCTGACCTAACCTACGAGCAGTACTTC
NA,TRBJ2-1,NA,TRBV11-3,CASSSLPGGLNEQFF,TGTGCCAGCAGCTCTTTACCAGGGGGACTGAATGAGCAGTTCTTC
once,TRBJ1-1,NA,TRBV5-1,CASMNWGAIWAFF,TGCGCCAGCATGAACTGGGGGGCAATTTGGGCTTTCTTT
NA,TRBJ1-1,NA,TRBV29-1,CSVAQVLNTEAFF,TGCAGCGTAGCACAGGTATTGAACACTGAAGCTTTCTTT
NA,TRBJ2-6,NA,TRBV28,CASSRRGHMASGANVLTF,TGTGCCAGCAGCCGGCGGGGTCACATGGCCTCTGGGGCCAACGTCCTGACTTTC
NA,TRBJ2-1,NA,TRBV6-5,CASSYSRYSYNEQFF,TGTGCCAGCAGTTACTCTCGCTACTCCTACAATGAGCAGTTCTTC
NA,TRBJ2-5,NA,TRBV4-3,CASSQGPRLLGETQYF,TGCGCCAGCAGCCAAGGCCCCCGGCTGCTCGGGGAGACCCAGTACTTC
NA,TRBJ2-7,TRBD2,TRBV4-2,CASSQDMTPRGRAGFHEQYF,TGTGCCAGCAGCCAAGACATGACGCCCCGTGGGAGGGCTGGGTTCCACGAGCAGTACTTC
NA,TRBJ2-5,NA,TRBV28,CASSLETQYF,TGTGCCAGCAGTTTGGAGACCCAGTACTTC
NA,TRBJ2-7,NA,TRBV7-9,CASRRGDSNEQYF,TGTGCCAGCAGAAGGGGGGACAGCAACGAGCAGTACTTC
NA,TRBJ2-1,TRBD2,TRBV5-1,CASSPERSGSNPYNEQFF,TGCGCCAGCAGCCCCGAGCGAAGCGGGAGTAACCCCTACAATGAGCAGTTCTTC
once,TRBJ2-3,NA,TRBV5-5,CASSRPTDTQYF,TGTGCCAGCAGCCGCCCCACAGATACGCAGTATTTT
NA,TRBJ1-5,NA,TRBV6-6,CASSYSTDSAYQPQHF,TGTGCCAGCAGTTACTCGACCGACAGTGCCTATCAGCCCCAGCATTTT
NA,TRBJ2-1,TRBD2,TRBV7-3,CASMRQITSGRSGNEQFF,TGTGCCAGCATGAGACAGATTACTAGCGGGAGGTCGGGGAATGAGCAGTTCTTC
NA,TRBJ2-5,NA,TRBV2,CATPKKGEVETQYF,TGTGCCACCCCCAAAAAAGGAGAGGTTGAGACCCAGTACTTC
NA,TRBJ2-7,NA,TRBV27,CASSLYAGPSSYEQYF,TGTGCCAGCAGTTTATATGCGGGCCCGAGCTCCTACGAGCAGTACTTC
NA,TRBJ1-4,NA,TRBV21-1,CASSKEGAGEEKLFF,TGTGCCAGCAGCAAAGAGGGGGCAGGGGAAGAAAAACTGTTTTTT
NA,TRBJ2-4,NA,TRBV10-3,CAIRGGPKNIQYF,TGTGCCATCAGAGGGGGTCCCAAAAACATTCAGTACTTC
NA,TRBJ2-2,TRBD2,TRBV5-1,CASTPTGTSGYENTGELFF,TGCGCCAGCACCCCAACCGGGACTAGCGGGTATGAAAACACCGGGGAGCTGTTTTTT
NA,TRBJ2-7,NA,TRBV19,CASSIGGDYEQYF,TGTGCCAGTAGTATAGGAGGAGACTACGAGCAGTACTTC